This paragraph reports one TCR beta chain. It lacks a known antigen. No qualities accompany the bases; no much larger clone lies one base away. For TCR beta library preparation, 1.5 to 2 micrograms of genomic DNA was extracted from cryopreserved PBMCs. Longitudinal blood samples from CLL patients on ibrutinib monotherapy underwent high-throughput TCR beta sequencing. The patients were enrolled in a single-center, open-label phase 2 trial of ibrutinib monotherapy. On a MiSeq, deep resolution sequencing aimed for a depth between 1 in 1 million and 1 in 200,000 T cells, with each clonotype covered 10x on average. The immunoSEQ hsTCRB Kit was used to generate TCR beta libraries. In the source study's methods: The data were analyzed with ImmunoSEQ Analyzer and ImmunoSEQ Data Assistant, and V, D and J gene assignments followed IMGT definitions. Clonality, with values ranging from 0 to 1, was calculated as one minus the normalized Shannon entropy of productive rearrangement frequencies. Public clonotype analysis was restricted to overrepresented clonotypes comprising at least 0.05% of each patient's repertoire. About a dozen age-matched healthy donor repertoires from immuneACCESS served as clonality controls. What TCRdb holds here is the immuneACCESS table cut down to in-frame rearrangements. Part of the clones is not present; checked against another copy, under half of the missing clones reflect an unresolved V gene, and the others are unexplained. V, J and clone size derive from that table, while D and trimming were established from the DNA sequence. The sample contains some 350,000 clones, roughly two thirds of them found a single time. The ten top clones hold under 8% of the sample.

This sample is drawn from a study of cytotoxic CD8 clonotypes in ibrutinib-treated CLL (dated by TCRdb to about 2021). Context from the whole study: In this cohort, around 15 patients were treatment-naive and ten to eleven were relapsed/refractory, while 17 to 18 had unmutated IGHV. Every sample from remission and from progressive disease was obtained while the patients were still on ibrutinib. Cryopreserved peripheral blood mononuclear cells were obtained before treatment, at response, and at either sustained remission or disease progression. Partial responses were observed in about 24 patients and complete responses in 2; after a median follow-up of around 68 months, remission was maintained in 14 patients and progression was observed in roughly twelve. An average of about 250,000 productive templates and approximately 91,000 productive rearrangements was obtained per sample. Samples at response were collected after a median of roughly twelve months of treatment, with a range of roughly 6 to 36 months. Of the approximately 87 people in the trial, 26 had longitudinal samples available. Here is what the overall study found, with its caveats: Baseline clonality was found to be higher than that of age-matched healthy donors and was strongly correlated with circulating CD8+ T-cell counts. At ibrutinib response clonality went up, during sustained remission it held steady, and at progression it dropped back toward baseline. Sampling times were not matched between sustained-remission and progressing patients, and lymph node repertoires were not studied. Public clonotypes were rare and either shrank or stayed stable during treatment, and the rise in clonality at ibrutinib response reflected expansion of private clonotypes.

The germline V gene encodes CDR1 KGHSH and CDR2 LQKENI. The CDR3 measures 15 amino acids from cysteine to phenylalanine. Only the CDR3 DNA is retained, 45 bases long and in frame from the first base. The V end loses 2 bases and the J end loses 8 bases, and a stretch of 15 bases separates them. The chain was built from TRBV18 and TRBJ1-4; no D gene is confidently identified. The material was PBMCs, obtained after 36 months of ibrutinib treatment. The clonotype originates from a human donor with chronic lymphocytic leukemia. The CDR3 region has the sequence CASSPEERGGEKLFF. The DNA sequence is given as TGTGCCAGCTCACCAGAGGAACGCGGAGGCGAAAAACTGTTTTTT.